The rows below give T cell receptor beta chains drawn from one sample of a study of shared clonotypes between healthy human individuals. TCRdb's table, derived via immunoSEQ multiplex PCR, lists solely in-frame clones and lacks some. The table shows some 530,000 clones, with roughly 80% occurring only once. The material sequenced was PBMCs. The receptors stem from a woman aged 40-49 years in good health. Some clones in this sample may be carry-over from other donors' samples. The CDR3 runs from the conserved cysteine through the conserved F or W. Each record gives: J gene, D gene, clone size, V gene, CDR3 DNA, CDR3 protein. The D gene is left open where the match is weak. Only some rows state a clone size, as once, few, many or a class for expanded clones.

>TRBJ1-1|TRBD1|NA|TRBV19
TGTGCCAGTAGTACAGGGGGTGGGAACACTGAAGCTTTCTTT
CASSTGGGNTEAFF
>TRBJ1-1|NA|once|TRBV5-1
TGCGCCAGCAGCCATGCACGGACCAACACTGAAGCTTTCTTT
CASSHARTNTEAFF
>TRBJ2-1|NA|many|TRBV7-8
TGTGCCAGCAGCTTAGTGGCGGGAACCCACAATGAGCAGTTCTTC
CASSLVAGTHNEQFF
>TRBJ2-1|NA|NA|TRBV18
TGTGCCAGCTCACGCGTAGCTGCCCCCGACAATGAGCAGTTCTTC
CASSRVAAPDNEQFF
>TRBJ1-1|NA|few|TRBV10-2
TGCGCCAGCAGTGGGGAGGCAGGGGTCACTGAAGCTTTCTTT
CASSGEAGVTEAFF
>TRBJ1-2|NA|NA|TRBV6-6
TGTGCCAGCATGCGAGGGGCCGAGGATGGCTACACCTTC
CASMRGAEDGYTF
>TRBJ2-1|NA|many|TRBV28
TGTGCCAGCAGTCGACACATTTCAATCGGCCTCAATGAGCAGTTCTTC
CASSRHISIGLNEQFF
>TRBJ2-5|TRBD2|NA|TRBV7-6
TGTGCCAGCAGCTCAACGGAACCACTAGCGACCCAAGAGACCCAGTACTTC
CASSSTEPLATQETQYF
>TRBJ1-2|TRBD1|NA|TRBV11-2
TGTGCCAGCAGCGTAGGGACAGGTCAATCCTATGGCTACACCTTC
CASSVGTGQSYGYTF
>TRBJ2-2|NA|few|TRBV7-8
TGTGCCAGCAGCTTAGTAGGAGGGGTGAACACCGGGGAGCTGTTTTTT
CASSLVGGVNTGELFF
>TRBJ2-3|TRBD2|NA|TRBV6-5
TGTGCCAGCAGTTACGGCGGGAGGGCCACAGATACGCAGTATTTT
CASSYGGRATDTQYF
>TRBJ1-1|NA|NA|TRBV29-1
TGCAGCGGCTACTCGACCGGGACAATAGGCACTGAAGCTTTCTTT
CSGYSTGTIGTEAFF
>TRBJ2-7|NA|NA|TRBV29-1
TGCGGCGTGGGGGCTAGGCGGGAACCCTACGAGCAGTACTTC
CGVGARREPYEQYF
>TRBJ1-3|NA|NA|TRBV5-4
TGTGCCAGCAGCTTGGATTTGGGCAGAACTGGAAACACCATATATTTT
CASSLDLGRTGNTIYF
>TRBJ2-7|NA|NA|TRBV28
TGTGCCAGCAGTTACGACTTCTCCTTACCCTACGAGCAGTACTTC
CASSYDFSLPYEQYF
>TRBJ1-1|NA|NA|TRBV6-1
TGTGCCAGCAGTGAATCGGGGCAATACACTGAAGCTTTCTTT
CASSESGQYTEAFF
>TRBJ2-3|TRBD2|NA|TRBV11-1
TGTGCCAGCAGCCCCCCAGGGGGTAGCGGGAGAGATACGCAGTATTTT
CASSPPGGSGRDTQYF
>TRBJ2-7|NA|NA|TRBV28
TGTGCCAGCAGTTCTTCAACCGGGCCTATACACTACGAGCAGTACTTC
CASSSSTGPIHYEQYF
>TRBJ2-7|NA|NA|TRBV10-3
TGTGCCATCACCCCAGGGCCCACCTACGAGCAGTACTTC
CAITPGPTYEQYF
>TRBJ2-7|TRBD2|NA|TRBV29-1
TGCAGCGTTGTCAGCGGGGTAGGCTACGAGCAGTACTTC
CSVVSGVGYEQYF
>TRBJ2-2|NA|NA|TRBV18
TGTGCCAGCTCACCCCTACAGGGTGTTGACACCGGGGAGCTGTTTTTT
CASSPLQGVDTGELFF
>TRBJ1-3|NA|NA|TRBV28
TGTGCCAGCAGTTGGGGGTTGGACACCATATATTTT
CASSWGLDTIYF
>TRBJ2-3|NA|few|TRBV28
TGTGCCAGCAGTTTACCGGGCCGGGGGCGTGATACGCAGTATTTT
CASSLPGRGRDTQYF
>TRBJ2-3|TRBD2|NA|TRBV19
TGTGCCAGTAGTATATCTAGCGGGAGGGATACGCAGTATTTT
CASSISSGRDTQYF
>TRBJ2-1|TRBD2|once|TRBV2
TGTGCCAGCAGCAGACTAGCCGCGGATGAGCAGTTCTTC
CASSRLAADEQFF
>TRBJ2-1|TRBD1|NA|TRBV2
TGTGCCAGCAGCAAGGACAGGGAGATCAATGAGCAGTTCTTC
CASSKDREINEQFF
>TRBJ1-5|TRBD1|NA|TRBV18
TGTGCCAGCTCACAACAGAAGACAGGGGGCAATCAGCCCCAGCATTTT
CASSQQKTGGNQPQHF
>TRBJ2-3|TRBD2|many|TRBV10-3
TGTGCCATCAGCGAACCTAGCGGATTCCCTAGCACAGATACGCAGTATTTT
CAISEPSGFPSTDTQYF
>TRBJ2-1|TRBD2|NA|TRBV5-5
TGTGCCAGCAGCTTTTGGGTAGCGGGAAGTAATGAGCAGTTCTTC
CASSFWVAGSNEQFF
>TRBJ1-5|NA|NA|TRBV28
TGTGCCAGCACCCCCGCGCGGGGAGGTAGCAATCAGCCCCAGCATTTT
CASTPARGGSNQPQHF
>TRBJ1-1|NA|NA|TRBV28
TGTGCCAGCAGTTCATTGGCGGGACAAGGAGGGACTGAAGCTTTCTTT
CASSSLAGQGGTEAFF
>TRBJ2-7|TRBD1|NA|TRBV4-1
TGCGCCAGCAGCCCACAGGGGGCGGGTGAGCAGTACTTC
CASSPQGAGEQYF
>TRBJ2-7|NA|NA|TRBV14
TGTGCCAGCAGCCTAATCTACGAGCAGTACTTC
CASSLIYEQYF
>TRBJ1-1|NA|NA|TRBV6-5
TGTGCCACCCGTCGGTGGGGGAACACTGAAGCTTTCTTT
CATRRWGNTEAFF
>TRBJ2-5|TRBD2|NA|TRBV19
TGTGCCAGTAGTATATTAGCGGGAGCCGGGCAAGAGACCCAGTACTTC
CASSILAGAGQETQYF
>TRBJ2-1|TRBD2|few|TRBV5-1
TGCGCCAGCAGCTTGGCCGGTAGCGGGAGTTTCGATGAGCAGTTCTTC
CASSLAGSGSFDEQFF
>TRBJ2-7|NA|NA|TRBV25-1
TGTGCCAGCAGTGGAAGCTATGAACCCTACGAGCAGTACTTC
CASSGSYEPYEQYF
>TRBJ2-2|TRBD1|NA|TRBV2
TGTGCCAGCAGTCGTACTCAGGGGGTTTGGGACACCGGGGAGCTGTTTTTT
CASSRTQGVWDTGELFF
>TRBJ1-1|NA|few|TRBV28
TGTGCCAGCAGCCCCTACGATGCCGCAGGTGAAGCTTTCTTT
CASSPYDAAGEAFF
>TRBJ2-1|NA|NA|TRBV6-4
TGTGCCAGCAGTGAAGGAAATTGGAATGAGCAGTTCTTC
CASSEGNWNEQFF
>TRBJ2-7|NA|NA|TRBV5-6
TGTGCCAGCTCTCCGGGCCTCGAGCAGTACTTC
CASSPGLEQYF
>TRBJ2-2|NA|NA|TRBV4-1
TGCGCCAGCAGCCGAGGAGTCGGGGTTGGTAATCCCGGGGAGCTGTTTTTT
CASSRGVGVGNPGELFF
>TRBJ1-2|NA|NA|TRBV28
TGTGCCAGCAGCAGGTGGGGCGAGCCCTATGGCTACACCTTC
CASSRWGEPYGYTF
>TRBJ1-2|NA|NA|TRBV14
TGTGCCAGCAGCCAAGATGGTAGGGCAAGTAACTATGGCTACACCTTC
CASSQDGRASNYGYTF
>TRBJ2-7|NA|NA|TRBV21-1
TGTGCCAGCAGATCTTTCCCGAGGGGCGTGGCCTCCTACGAGCAGTACTTC
CASRSFPRGVASYEQYF
>TRBJ1-3|NA|NA|TRBV28
TGTGCCAGCAGTTTAGTGAGCTCTGGAAACACCATATATTTT
CASSLVSSGNTIYF
>TRBJ1-1|NA|NA|TRBV19
TGTGCCAGTAACGATCTAACCCGGCAGACTGAAGCTTTCTTT
CASNDLTRQTEAFF
>TRBJ1-1|TRBD1|NA|TRBV10-3
TGTGCCATCAGTGACCCTAGACAGGGCCGTCCTGAAGCTTTCTTT
CAISDPRQGRPEAFF
>TRBJ2-2|TRBD2|NA|TRBV6-1
TGTGCCAGCGGGGCTAGCGGGAGGGCCGGGGAGCTGTTTTTT
CASGASGRAGELFF
>TRBJ2-5|TRBD2|once|TRBV7-9
TGTGCCAGCAGCAAAAAGGCGGGAGCGGGAGAGACCCAGTACTTC
CASSKKAGAGETQYF
>TRBJ1-1|TRBD1|NA|TRBV7-2
TGTGCCAGCAGCTTTGGGACAGGGGCCTTGAACACTGAAGCTTTCTTT
CASSFGTGALNTEAFF
>TRBJ1-5|NA|NA|TRBV23-1
TGCGCCAGCGGGACTGACCGCAATCAGCCCCAGCATTTT
CASGTDRNQPQHF
>TRBJ2-7|TRBD2|many|TRBV30
TGTGCCTGGAGTCTATATGTGACTAGCGGTTCCTACGAGCAGTACTTC
CAWSLYVTSGSYEQYF
>TRBJ2-7|NA|NA|TRBV6-1
TGTGCCAGCAGTGAAGCCGGAACAGGGTCCTACGAGCAGTACTTC
CASSEAGTGSYEQYF
>TRBJ1-2|NA|once|TRBV11-2
TGTGCCAGCAGCCCAGAAGTGGATTCTAACTATGGCTACACCTTC
CASSPEVDSNYGYTF
>TRBJ1-2|TRBD1|NA|TRBV5-1
TGCGCCAGCAGCTTGGACAGGGGAGCCTATGGCTACACCTTC
CASSLDRGAYGYTF
>TRBJ2-1|TRBD2|NA|TRBV30
TGTGCCTGGAGTAGCTTAGCGGGAACACGTGAGCAGTTCTTC
CAWSSLAGTREQFF